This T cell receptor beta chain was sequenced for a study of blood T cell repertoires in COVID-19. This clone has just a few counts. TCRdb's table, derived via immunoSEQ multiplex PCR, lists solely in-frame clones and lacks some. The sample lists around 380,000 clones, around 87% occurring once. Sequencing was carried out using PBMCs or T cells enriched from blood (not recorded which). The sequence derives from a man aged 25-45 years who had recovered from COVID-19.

The CDR3 loop is CASSSHQRGTEAFF. The CDR3 DNA reads as TGTGCCAGCAGCTCCCATCAGCGCGGGACTGAAGCTTTCTTT. The rearrangement links TRBV9 to TRBJ1-1; D is unclear. V gave up 4 bases and J gave up 5 bases, with 15 bases separating them. CDR3 length equals 14 residues. CDR1 and CDR2 (germline): SGDLS, YYNGEE.